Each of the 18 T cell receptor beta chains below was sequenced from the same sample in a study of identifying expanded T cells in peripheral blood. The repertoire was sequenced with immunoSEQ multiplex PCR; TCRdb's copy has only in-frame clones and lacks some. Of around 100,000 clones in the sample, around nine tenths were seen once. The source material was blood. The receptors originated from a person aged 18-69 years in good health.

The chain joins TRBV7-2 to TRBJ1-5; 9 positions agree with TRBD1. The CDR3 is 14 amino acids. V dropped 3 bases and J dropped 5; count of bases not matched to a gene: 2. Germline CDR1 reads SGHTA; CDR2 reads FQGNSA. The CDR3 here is CASSLGQGDQPQHF. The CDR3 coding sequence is TGTGCCAGCAGCTTGGGACAGGGTGATCAGCCCCAGCATTTT.

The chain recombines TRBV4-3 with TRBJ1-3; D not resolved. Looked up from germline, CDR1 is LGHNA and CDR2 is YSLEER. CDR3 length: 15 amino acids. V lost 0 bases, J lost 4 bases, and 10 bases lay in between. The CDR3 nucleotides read TGCGCCAGCAGCCAAGATGGAGGAACCGGAAACACCATATATTTT. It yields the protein CASSQDGGTGNTIYF.

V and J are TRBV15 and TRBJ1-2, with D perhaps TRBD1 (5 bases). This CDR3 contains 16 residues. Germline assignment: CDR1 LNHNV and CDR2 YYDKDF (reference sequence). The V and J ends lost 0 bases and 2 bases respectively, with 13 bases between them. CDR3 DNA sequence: TGTGCCACCAGCAGAGATTTAGGGGCCGGGAACTATGGCTACACCTTC. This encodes CATSRDLGAGNYGYTF.

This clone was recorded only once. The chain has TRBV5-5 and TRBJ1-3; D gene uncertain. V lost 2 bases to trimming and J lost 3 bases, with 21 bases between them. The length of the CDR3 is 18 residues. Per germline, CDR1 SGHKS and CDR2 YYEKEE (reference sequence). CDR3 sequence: CASSFPTIELGGGNTIYF. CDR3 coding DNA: TGTGCCAGCAGCTTCCCGACTATCGAGTTGGGTGGTGGAAACACCATATATTTT.

The CDR3 nucleotides are TGCGCCAGCAGCTTCAAGCGGGGATCGAACACCGGGGAGCTGTTTTTT. Translation gives CASSFKRGSNTGELFF. This chain links TRBV5-1 with TRBJ2-2, with 7 nucleotides matching TRBD2. V was pared by 2 bases and J by 0 bases, with 4 bases of the junction left unmatched. CDR1 is SGHRS, CDR2 YFSETQ, per germline. The CDR3 length is 16 residues.

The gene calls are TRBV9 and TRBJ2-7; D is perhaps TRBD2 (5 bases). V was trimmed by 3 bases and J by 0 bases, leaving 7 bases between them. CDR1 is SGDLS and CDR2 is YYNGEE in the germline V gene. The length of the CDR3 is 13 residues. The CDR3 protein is CASSERASYEQYF. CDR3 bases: TGTGCCAGCAGCGAGAGGGCCTCCTACGAGCAGTACTTC. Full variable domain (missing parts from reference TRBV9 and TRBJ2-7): DSGVTQTPKHLITATGQRVTLRCSPRSGDLSVYWYQQSLDQGLQFLIQYYNGEERAKGNILERFSAQQFPDLHSELNLSSLELGDSALYFCASSERASYEQYFGPGTRLTVT.

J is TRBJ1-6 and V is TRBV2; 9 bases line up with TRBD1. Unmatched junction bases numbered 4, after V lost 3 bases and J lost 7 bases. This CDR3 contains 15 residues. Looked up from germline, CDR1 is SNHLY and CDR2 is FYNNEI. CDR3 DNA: TGTGCCAGCAGTGACCATGACAGGGGGAATTCACCCCTCCACTTT. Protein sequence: CASSDHDRGNSPLHF.

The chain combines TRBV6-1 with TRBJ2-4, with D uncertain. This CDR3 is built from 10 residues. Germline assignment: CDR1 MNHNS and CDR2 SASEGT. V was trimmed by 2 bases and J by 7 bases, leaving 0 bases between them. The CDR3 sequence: CASSENIQYF. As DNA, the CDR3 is TGTGCCAGCAGTGAAAACATTCAGTACTTC.

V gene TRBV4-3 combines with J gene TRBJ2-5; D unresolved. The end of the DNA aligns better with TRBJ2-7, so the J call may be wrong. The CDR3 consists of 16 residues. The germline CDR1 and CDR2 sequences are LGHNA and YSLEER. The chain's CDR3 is CASSQELSQPAYEQYF. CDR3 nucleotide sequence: TGCGCCAGCAGCCAAGAATTAAGCCAACCTGCCTACGAGCAGTACTTC.

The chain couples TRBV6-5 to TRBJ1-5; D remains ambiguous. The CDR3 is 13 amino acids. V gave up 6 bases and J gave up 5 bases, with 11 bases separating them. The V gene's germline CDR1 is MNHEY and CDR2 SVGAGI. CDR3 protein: CASRSQSYQPQHF. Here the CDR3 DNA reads TGTGCCAGCAGAAGCCAGAGTTATCAGCCCCAGCATTTT.

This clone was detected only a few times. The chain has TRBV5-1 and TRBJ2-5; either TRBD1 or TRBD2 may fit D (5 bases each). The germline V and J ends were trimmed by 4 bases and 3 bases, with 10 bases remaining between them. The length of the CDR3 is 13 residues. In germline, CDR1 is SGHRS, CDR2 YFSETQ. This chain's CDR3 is CASSRDQKETQYF. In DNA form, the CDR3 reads TGCGCCAGCAGCCGGGACCAGAAAGAGACCCAGTACTTC.

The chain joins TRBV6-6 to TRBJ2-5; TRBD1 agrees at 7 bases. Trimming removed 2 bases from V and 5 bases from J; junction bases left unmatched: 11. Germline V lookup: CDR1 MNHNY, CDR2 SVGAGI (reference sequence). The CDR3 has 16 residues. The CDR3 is CASSYGTTGVRETQYF. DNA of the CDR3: TGTGCCAGCAGTTACGGAACTACAGGGGTTCGGGAGACCCAGTACTTC.

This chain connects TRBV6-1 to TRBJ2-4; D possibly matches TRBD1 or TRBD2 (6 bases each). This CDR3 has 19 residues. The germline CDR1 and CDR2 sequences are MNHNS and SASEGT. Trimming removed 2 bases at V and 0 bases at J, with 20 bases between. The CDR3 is CASSEWGAGVQLAKNIQYF. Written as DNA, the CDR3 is TGTGCCAGCAGTGAATGGGGGGCCGGTGTACAACTAGCCAAAAACATTCAGTACTTC.

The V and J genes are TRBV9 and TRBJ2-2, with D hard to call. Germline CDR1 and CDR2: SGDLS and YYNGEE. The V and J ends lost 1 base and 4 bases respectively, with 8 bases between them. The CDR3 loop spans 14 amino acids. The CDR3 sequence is CASSVYGRTGELFF. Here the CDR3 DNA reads TGTGCCAGCAGCGTATACGGACGCACCGGGGAGCTGTTTTTT.

This CDR3 is CASSIPGAPGGYTF. In nucleotides, the CDR3 is TGTGCCAGTAGTATCCCAGGGGCCCCGGGTGGCTACACCTTC. The chain employs TRBV19 and TRBJ1-2; TRBD1 might be the D (6 bases). This CDR3 is built from 14 residues. The germline V gene has CDR1 LNHDA and CDR2 SQIVND (reference sequence). The ends were cut back, 3 bases at V and 7 bases at J, with 15 bases in the middle.

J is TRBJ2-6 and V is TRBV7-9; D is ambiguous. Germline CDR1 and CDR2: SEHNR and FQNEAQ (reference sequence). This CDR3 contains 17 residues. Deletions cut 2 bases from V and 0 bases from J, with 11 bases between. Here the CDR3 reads CASSLNYQSSGANVLTF. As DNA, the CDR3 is TGTGCCAGCAGCTTAAACTATCAGAGCTCTGGGGCCAACGTCCTGACTTTC. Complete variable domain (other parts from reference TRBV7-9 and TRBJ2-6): DTGVSQNPRHKITKRGQNVTFRCDPISEHNRLYWYRQTLGQGPEFLTYFQNEAQLEKSRLLSDRFSAERPKGSFSTLEIQRTEQGDSAMYLCASSLNYQSSGANVLTFGAGSRLTVL.

CDR3 in amino acids: CASGLVPDGTTLSTDTQYF. The CDR3 DNA sequence: TGTGCTAGTGGTTTGGTCCCGGACGGAACCACCCTCAGCACAGATACGCAGTATTTT. The rearrangement uses TRBV12-5 and TRBJ2-3; D gene uncertain. The CDR3 has 19 amino acids. Per germline, CDR1 LGHNT and CDR2 FRNRAP. V lost 0 bases and J lost 0, with 19 bases in between.

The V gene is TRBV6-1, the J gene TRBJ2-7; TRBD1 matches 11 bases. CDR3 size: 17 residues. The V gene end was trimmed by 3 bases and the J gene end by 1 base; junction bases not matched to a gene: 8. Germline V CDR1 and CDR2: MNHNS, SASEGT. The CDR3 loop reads CASSETTGTGGSYEQYF. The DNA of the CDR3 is TGTGCCAGCAGTGAGACTACCGGGACAGGGGGATCCTACGAGCAGTACTTC.